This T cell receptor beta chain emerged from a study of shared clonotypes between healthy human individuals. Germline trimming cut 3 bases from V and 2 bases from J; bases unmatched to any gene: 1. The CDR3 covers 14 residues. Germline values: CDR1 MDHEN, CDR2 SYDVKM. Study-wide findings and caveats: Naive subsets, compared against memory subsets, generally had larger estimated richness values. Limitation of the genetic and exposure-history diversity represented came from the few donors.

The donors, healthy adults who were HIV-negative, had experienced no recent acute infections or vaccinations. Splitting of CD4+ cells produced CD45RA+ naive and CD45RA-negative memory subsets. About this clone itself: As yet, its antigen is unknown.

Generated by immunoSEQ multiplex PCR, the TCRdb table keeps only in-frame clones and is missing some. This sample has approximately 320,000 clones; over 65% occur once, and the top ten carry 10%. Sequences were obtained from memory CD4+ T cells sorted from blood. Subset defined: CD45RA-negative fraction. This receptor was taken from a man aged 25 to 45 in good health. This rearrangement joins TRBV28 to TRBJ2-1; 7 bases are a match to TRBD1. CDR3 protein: CASSFGQAYNEQFF. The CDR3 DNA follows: TGTGCCAGCAGTTTCGGACAGGCCTACAATGAGCAGTTCTTC.